These 23 T cell receptor beta chains originate from one sample sequenced in a study of a mutant IDH1 vaccine in newly diagnosed glioma (dated by TCRdb to the early 2020s). The label giving this sample's time point can be read as: baseline, week 1 (first vaccination visit). The treatment or condition label, read with the paper, signifies: pre-vaccination baseline after standard-of-care therapy. The library was prepared using the immunoSEQ multiplex PCR assay. TCRdb carries this immuneACCESS record with in-frame sequences only. Its versions omit some clonotypes, under half of them owing to an unresolved V gene in the studies checked, with the rest unexplained. Here the sample has approximately 92,000 clones; 80% to 90% occur a single time. The top ten clones comprise 7.4% of the sample. The sample here was PBMCs, taken from a glioma patient treated with radiotherapy, temozolomide or both. The receptor source for this set is a woman in her forties or fifties with glioma.

This clone was picked up a small number of times. The genes are TRBV18 and TRBJ1-1, with D maybe TRBD1 (5 bases). The V and J ends lost 2 bases and 2 bases respectively, with 15 bases between them. The V gene's germline CDR1 is KGHSH and CDR2 LQKENI. The CDR3 spans 16 residues. The CDR3 protein is CASSPNARGLNTEAFF. The CDR3 nucleotides read TGTGCCAGCTCACCAAATGCCCGGGGGTTAAACACTGAAGCTTTCTTT.

The rearrangement uses TRBV20-1 and TRBJ2-5; D gene uncertain. There are 11 residues in the CDR3. The V gene's germline CDR1 is DFQATT and CDR2 SNEGSKA (reference sequence). V lost 5 bases and J 9 bases, leaving 13 bases between the germline ends. This CDR3 reads CSAPVTAAQYF. As DNA, the CDR3 is TGCAGTGCTCCCGTGACGGCGGCCCAGTACTTC.

This chain links TRBV10-1 with TRBJ1-2, with TRBD1 matching 7 bases. The CDR3 spans 13 residues. J gave up 8 bases and V 7 bases, and 10 bases lay outside the gene matches. The germline V gene encodes CDR1 WNHNN and CDR2 SYGVQD (reference sequence). The CDR3: CASIGTDQRGYTF. CDR3 coding DNA: TGCGCCAGCATTGGGACAGACCAAAGGGGCTACACCTTC.

This clone was counted a single time. The chain couples TRBV7-8 to TRBJ1-2; D remains ambiguous. Trimming cost V 2 bases and J 7 bases, with 11 bases left between them. Germline V gene lookup returns CDR1 SGHVS and CDR2 FQNEAQ. This CDR3 is built from 13 residues. CDR3 loop: CASSLSPSGGYTF. In DNA form, the CDR3 reads TGTGCCAGCAGCTTATCCCCGTCGGGTGGCTACACCTTC.

The gene calls are TRBV6-5 and TRBJ1-2; 9 bases are a match to TRBD1. Germline V gene sequence: CDR1 MNHEY, CDR2 SVGAGI. V shed 4 bases and J 7 bases; nucleotides not matched to a gene: 7. This CDR3 has 14 residues. This chain's CDR3 is CASSWDRVKGGYTF. Here the CDR3 DNA reads TGTGCCAGCAGTTGGGACAGGGTAAAGGGTGGCTACACCTTC.

The V and J genes are TRBV5-1 and TRBJ1-2; a weak D match, TRBD1 (6 bases). This CDR3 spans 14 amino acids. Looked up from germline, CDR1 is SGHRS and CDR2 is YFSETQ. Trimming took off 3 bases at V and 8 bases at J, with 17 bases between the two ends. The CDR3 nucleotides are TGCGCCAGCAGCTCCGTGTTGGGGGCAGGAGGCTACACCTTC. This sequence encodes CASSSVLGAGGYTF. Together with reference TRBV5-1 and TRBJ1-2, the CDR3 gives the full variable domain: KAGVTQTPRYLIKTRGQQVTLSCSPISGHRSVSWYQQTPGQGLQFLFEYFSETQRNKGNFPGRFSGRQFSNSRSEMNVSTLELGDSALYLCASSSVLGAGGYTFGSGTRLTVV.

The chain joins TRBV9 to TRBJ2-7, with D maybe TRBD1 (6 bases). Trimming left V 4 bases short and J 4 bases short, with 15 bases between. CDR3 length: 14 residues. Germline CDR1 SGDLS, CDR2 YYNGEE. CDR3 nucleotide sequence: TGTGCCAGCAGCCCCGGACAGAGGTCTTACGAGCAGTACTTC. It translates to CASSPGQRSYEQYF.

This clone is a singleton in its sample. This chain joins TRBV9 and TRBJ2-7, with D perhaps assigned TRBD1 or TRBD2 (5 bases each). CDR1 is SGDLS, CDR2 YYNGEE, per germline. V was cut by 3 bases and J by 0 bases, with 13 bases left in between. This CDR3 has 15 residues. The CDR3 bases are TGTGCCAGCAGCGCTTGGGGGAAGAGCTCCTACGAGCAGTACTTC. Translating gives CASSAWGKSSYEQYF.

This chain connects TRBV19 to TRBJ2-7; the D gene is possibly TRBD1 (5 bases). V lost 5 bases to trimming and J lost 4 bases, with 9 bases between them. The CDR3 consists of 12 residues. In germline, CDR1 is LNHDA, CDR2 SQIVND (reference sequence). As DNA, the CDR3 is TGTGCCAGTAGTCAGGGTCAGTACGAGCAGTACTTC. Protein sequence: CASSQGQYEQYF.

Remarks on this clone: This sample also contains other DNA sequences that code for the same CDR3. The chain recombines TRBV9 with TRBJ1-2; D is uncertain. Trimming pared 4 bases from V and 2 bases from J, leaving 15 bases between. The CDR3 is 15 residues long. Germline-derived CDR1 and CDR2 are SGDLS and YYNGEE. Here the CDR3 reads CASSLGLTVNYGYTF. In nucleotides, the CDR3 is TGTGCCAGCAGCCTAGGACTGACCGTCAACTATGGCTACACCTTC.

This clone came up a few times. J is TRBJ1-6 and V is TRBV21-1; the table's D gene call, TRBD1, was not cross checked with the DNA. TRBV21-1 is tagged as a pseudogene. The CDR3 sequence is 15 residues long. CDR3 in amino acids: CASSLSGSSNSPLHF. Here the CDR3 DNA reads TGTGCCAGCAGCCTCTCAGGGTCATCGAATTCACCCCTCCACTTT.

The chain carries TRBV18 and TRBJ2-2; D uncertain. The CDR3 spans 16 residues. V was clipped by 3 bases and J by 0 bases, with 11 bases between them. Germline CDR1 reads KGHSH; CDR2 reads LQKENI. CDR3 loop: CASSPFRAPNTGELFF. The CDR3 DNA sequence: TGTGCCAGCTCACCGTTTCGGGCCCCGAACACCGGGGAGCTGTTTTTT.

The gene calls are TRBV10-3 and TRBJ2-1, with 15 bases fitting TRBD2. The CDR3 covers 19 residues. The junction had 9 bases not matched to a gene; V was cut back by 5 bases and J by 1 base. Germline CDR1 and CDR2: ENHRY and SYGVKD. The CDR3 nucleotides read TGTGCCATCAGTTCTCCGGGACTAGCGGGGGGTAAATCCTACAATGAGCAGTTCTTC. It specifies CAISSPGLAGGKSYNEQFF.

The rearrangement joins TRBV10-3 to TRBJ2-7; 8 nucleotides match TRBD1. Germline loops: CDR1 ENHRY, CDR2 SYGVKD. J was trimmed by 2 bases and V by 6 bases; bases with no gene match: 3. This CDR3 comprises 13 residues. CDR3 loop: CAIRQGAAYEQYF. CDR3 in DNA: TGTGCCATCAGGCAGGGGGCCGCCTACGAGCAGTACTTC.

This clone was detected a few times. The chain joins TRBV7-9 to TRBJ1-6; D perhaps matches TRBD1 (6 bases). This CDR3 region has 16 residues. Per the germline V gene, CDR1 is SEHNR and CDR2 is FQNEAQ (reference sequence). The V end lost 3 bases, the J end lost 5 bases, and 14 bases lay between the germline ends. The CDR3 spells CASSLNRAWDNSPLHF. CDR3 DNA sequence: TGTGCCAGCAGCTTGAACAGGGCGTGGGATAATTCACCCCTCCACTTT.

This chain links TRBV2 with TRBJ1-1; TRBD1 matches at 7 bases. The CDR3 runs 15 residues. Trimming removed 4 bases from V and 0 bases from J; junction bases left unmatched: 5. The germline V gene encodes CDR1 SNHLY and CDR2 FYNNEI. CDR3 nucleotide sequence: TGTGCCAGCAGTGCCCTGACAGGGATGAACACTGAAGCTTTCTTT. This encodes CASSALTGMNTEAFF.

CDR3 sequence (DNA): TGTGCCAGTAGTATAGATAACGGTTATAGCAATCAGCCCCAGCATTTT. The encoded protein is CASSIDNGYSNQPQHF. The V and J genes are TRBV19 and TRBJ1-5; unclear D gene. In germline, CDR1 is LNHDA, CDR2 SQIVND (reference sequence). V was pared by 0 bases and J by 0 bases, with 9 bases between. The CDR3 consists of 16 residues.

Note on this clone: One end of the junction varies from germline; a read error may be responsible. The gene calls are TRBV6-5 and TRBJ1-3; no clear D gene. CDR1 MNHEY and CDR2 SVGAGI come from the germline V gene. The CDR3 length is 14 residues. The CDR3 DNA sequence: TGTTCCAGCAGTAACAAGAGCTCTGGAAACACCATATATTTT. Translating it yields CSSSNKSSGNTIYF.

This chain joins TRBV9 and TRBJ2-5; TRBD2 is a possible D gene (5 bases). The germline V and J ends were trimmed by 3 bases and 7 bases, with 10 bases remaining between them. The germline V gene encodes CDR1 SGDLS and CDR2 YYNGEE. The CDR3 contains 12 residues. CDR3 region: CASSGGRGTQYF. CDR3 in DNA: TGTGCCAGCAGCGGAGGCCGGGGGACCCAGTACTTC. The complete variable domain, with remaining parts taken from reference TRBV9 and TRBJ2-5, reads DSGVTQTPKHLITATGQRVTLRCSPRSGDLSVYWYQQSLDQGLQFLIQYYNGEERAKGNILERFSAQQFPDLHSELNLSSLELGDSALYFCASSGGRGTQYFGPGTRLLVL.

The chain employs TRBV18 and TRBJ2-7; D is perhaps TRBD1 (6 bases). Germline values: CDR1 KGHSH, CDR2 LQKENI. The V end lost 2 bases, the J end lost 2 bases, and 13 bases lay between the germline ends. This CDR3 spans 15 amino acids. The CDR3 region has the DNA TGTGCCAGCTCACCAAGTTCGGACAGAGCCTACGAGCAGTACTTC. Its translation is CASSPSSDRAYEQYF.

J is TRBJ1-6 and V is TRBV2, with TRBD1 identical over 9 bases. CDR1 is SNHLY and CDR2 is FYNNEI in the germline V gene. The V and J ends lost 6 bases and 4 bases, in that order; junction bases with no gene match: 4. The CDR3 covers 15 residues. For the CDR3, the DNA is TGTGCCAGCAGGCTACAGGGGGCTTATAATTCACCCCTCCACTTT. This gives the protein CASRLQGAYNSPLHF.

The rearrangement joins TRBV19 to TRBJ2-7, with 9 bases matching TRBD2. Per germline, CDR1 LNHDA and CDR2 SQIVND (reference sequence). The J segment lost 6 bases and the V segment lost 6 bases, leaving 6 bases of the junction unmatched. This CDR3 region has 13 residues. CDR3 DNA: TGTGCCAGTAGGTCGGGACTAGCTGGCGAGCAGTACTTC. Protein: CASRSGLAGEQYF.

The chain employs TRBV13 and TRBJ2-3; 9 nucleotides line up with TRBD2. CDR3 length: 16 residues. V lost 2 bases to trimming and J lost 0 bases; unmatched junction nucleotides: 3. Germline CDR1 and CDR2: PRHDT and FYEKMQ (reference sequence). CDR3 nucleotides: TGTGCCAGCAGCTTACGGCTAGCGGGGAGCACAGATACGCAGTATTTT. Protein sequence: CASSLRLAGSTDTQYF.